This T cell receptor beta chain was sequenced for a study of CD8 T cells in ankylosing spondylitis. Notes on the study in general: A TCR beta motif of roughly eight highly homologous variants seemed to mark ankylosing spondylitis blood.

TCRdb fed the 5' RACE reads into MiXCR, producing one record per CDR3 protein. The data hold about 330,000 distinct CDR3 sequences, with less than 10% observed a single time. Trimming took 1 base from V and 5 from J, leaving 15 bases between them. The CDR3 covers 16 residues. The germline V gene encodes CDR1 LGHDT and CDR2 YNNKEL (reference sequence). The table lists this clonotype with many counts. Its cognate antigen is unknown. The sequence was obtained from a male donor with ankylosing spondylitis. Specimen: blood, either unsorted or a sorted T cell fraction (not recorded which). The rearrangement links TRBV3-1 to TRBJ2-1, with D unclear. The CDR3 loop reads CASSQVPRRKDNEQFF. For the CDR3, the DNA is TGTGCCAGCAGCCAAGTACCCAGACGGAAGGACAATGAGCAGTTCTTC.